This T cell receptor beta chain comes out of a study of metastatic and nonmetastatic thyroid tumors. Across the whole study: Samples came from malignant and benign thyroid patients, and repertoires were compared across blood and tumor or nodule tissue.

As regards this clone: No antigen is known for it.

TCRdb called clones again from the PCR reads with MiXCR. The data contain fewer than 25,000 clones, 15% to 20% of them singletons. Each patient came to thyroid surgery without any prior treatment (of any kind). Points from the study as a whole: Reportedly, malignant thyroid tumors had significantly higher TCR beta diversity than benign nodules, in blood and tumor.

The CDR3 is 16 amino acids. V was cut by 4 bases and J by 1 base, with 16 bases left in between. From germline, CDR1 is MDHEN and CDR2 SYDVKM. The receptor's source is a female donor with papillary thyroid cancer or a benign thyroid nodule (not recorded which). Some clones in this sample may be carry-over from other donors' samples. The gene calls are TRBV28 and TRBJ1-1; D perhaps matches TRBD1 (5 bases). The sequencing sample was made of tumor tissue. The CDR3 DNA is TGTGCCAGCAGTTGGGACCCCGAAGAACGGAACACTGAAGCTTTCTTT. Its protein product is CASSWDPEERNTEAFF.